These T cell receptor beta chains were read from a single sample in a study of blood T cell repertoires in COVID-19. The protocol was immunoSEQ multiplex PCR, while the TCRdb copy is restricted to in-frame clones and leaves out a portion. The data hold some 150,000 clones, with roughly 89% observed a single time. The sequencing sample was made of peripheral blood. The receptor source for this set is a man aged 50-60 years with acute or convalescent COVID-19. CDR3s include the opening cysteine and the closing phenylalanine or tryptophan. The D gene is left open where the match is weak. Where a row states a size, it is once, few, many or the class of an expanded clone; other rows omit it.

d_gene,v_gene,abundance,j_gene,CDR3nt,CDR3aa
-,TRBV19,-,TRBJ1-4,TGTGCCAGTAGTCTAAGACAGATCAGTGAAAAACTGTTTTTT,CASSLRQISEKLFF
-,TRBV30,-,TRBJ1-6,TGTGCCTGGAGTTTCCCCACAGGGCGTTCACCCCTCCACTTT,CAWSFPTGRSPLHF
-,TRBV27,-,TRBJ1-2,TGTGCCAGCAGTTTATCGCGCCCGGGGGGCTACACCTTC,CASSLSRPGGYTF
TRBD2,TRBV6-2/TRBV6-3,-,TRBJ2-1,TGTGCCAGCAGTTACTCGACTAGCGGTCACAATGAGCAGTTCTTC,CASSYSTSGHNEQFF
TRBD2,TRBV19,-,TRBJ2-7,TGTGCCAGTAGAATGGGACTAGCGGGACCCTACGAGCAGTACTTC,CASRMGLAGPYEQYF
-,TRBV7-3,-,TRBJ1-1,TGTGCCAGCAGCTTAGCAGATAACACTGAAGCTTTCTTT,CASSLADNTEAFF
TRBD1,TRBV19,-,TRBJ1-5,TGTGCCAGTAGTTCAAACAGGGGAGCCCGGATTCAGCCCCAGCATTTT,CASSSNRGARIQPQHF
-,TRBV12-3/TRBV12-4,-,TRBJ2-3,TGTGCCAGCGGGACACCGCCAGATACGCAGTATTTT,CASGTPPDTQYF
-,TRBV27,-,TRBJ1-6,TGTGCCAGCAGGGGCCCAGGGGACGACTATAATTCACCCCTCCACTTT,CASRGPGDDYNSPLHF
-,TRBV4-2,-,TRBJ2-5,TGTGCCAGCAGCCAAGACTCCCTGGAGACCCAGTACTTC,CASSQDSLETQYF
TRBD2,TRBV20-1,once,TRBJ2-7,TGCAGTGCTGGGCGGGGGGAGCAGTACTTC,CSAGRGEQYF
-,TRBV15,-,TRBJ1-4,TGTGCCACCAGCAGACGGCAGGGGCGGGAAAAACTGTTTTTT,CATSRRQGREKLFF
-,TRBV19,-,TRBJ2-1,TGTGCCAGTAGTTCAGGGGGGTATGAGCAGTTCTTC,CASSSGGYEQFF